The following is a TCR beta chain sequence with its context. Its matching antigen is unknown. The record originates from a study of yellow fever vaccine responses in identical twins. Whole-study results and caveats: Among the twins, the vaccine T cell response reportedly seemed partly convergent and partly personalized.

Each CDR3 protein gets one entry after TCRdb re-called the RT-PCR reads with MiXCR. The repertoire consists of around 550 distinct CDR3 sequences, with roughly 89% occurring once and the leading ten covering approximately 7.9%. The germline V gene has CDR1 MGHRA and CDR2 YSYEKL. The junction had 8 bases not matched to a gene; V was cut back by 2 bases and J by 8 bases. The CDR3 spans 15 residues. This specimen consisted of T cells from blood (PBMCs), unsorted or a sorted subset (not recorded which), obtained before or after yellow fever vaccination (not recorded which). The source of this sequence is a female donor who received the yellow fever vaccine. The chain uses TRBV4-1 and TRBJ1-4; TRBD1 matches at 7 bases. This chain's CDR3 is CASSQPQGGGEKLFF. The CDR3 DNA reads TGCGCCAGCAGCCAACCCCAGGGGGGAGGAGAAAAACTGTTTTTT.